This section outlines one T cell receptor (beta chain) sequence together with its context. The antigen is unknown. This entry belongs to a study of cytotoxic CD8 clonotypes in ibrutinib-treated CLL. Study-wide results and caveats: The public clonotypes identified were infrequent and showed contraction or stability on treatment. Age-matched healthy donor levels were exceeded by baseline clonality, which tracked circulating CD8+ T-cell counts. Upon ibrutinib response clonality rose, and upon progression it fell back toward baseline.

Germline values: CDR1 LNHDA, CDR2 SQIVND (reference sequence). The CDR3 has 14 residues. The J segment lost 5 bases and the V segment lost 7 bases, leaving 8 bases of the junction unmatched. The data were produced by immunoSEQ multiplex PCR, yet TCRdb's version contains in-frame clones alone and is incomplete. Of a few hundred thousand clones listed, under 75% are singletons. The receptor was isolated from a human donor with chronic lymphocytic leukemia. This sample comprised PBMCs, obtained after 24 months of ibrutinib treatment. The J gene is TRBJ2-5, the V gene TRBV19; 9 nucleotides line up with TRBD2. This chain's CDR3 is CASNSGTSSETQYF. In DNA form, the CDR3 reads TGTGCCAGTAATTCCGGGACTAGCTCGGAGACCCAGTACTTC.